Detailed here is one T cell receptor (beta chain). Indicated time point: after trial treatment. Treatment noted: LDRT plus nivolumab, ipilimumab, low-dose cyclophosphamide and aspirin (RACIN trial). In the RACIN dose-escalation trial, donors got nivolumab plus ipilimumab with aspirin, cyclophosphamide and radiotherapy. The entry originates in a study of low-dose radiotherapy and immunotherapy resistance in tumors. The ends lost 4 bases at V and 3 bases at J; junction bases unmatched: 4. CDR1 and CDR2 from the germline V gene are SGDLS and YYNGEE. This CDR3 contains 15 residues. Gene-specific TRAV and TRBV primers were used for first-strand cDNA, covering alpha and beta chains. The authors amplified TCRs for 15 to 25 PCR cycles with a constant-region primer and a V-primer adapter. TCRdb re-derived calls from the reads in MiXCR, one entry per CDR3 protein. The sample has tens of thousands of distinct CDR3 sequences, 20% to 25% seen once.

The TCR sequence derives from a female donor with ovarian cancer. The J gene is TRBJ1-4, the V gene TRBV9; TRBD1 matches 9 bases. Here the sequenced sample was PBMCs, taken after low-dose radiotherapy plus immunotherapy. DNA for the CDR3: TGTGCCAGCAGCCTTAGGGACAGGGCTAATGAAAAACTGTTTTTT. Protein product: CASSLRDRANEKLFF.